What follows are 24 T cell receptor beta chains derived from one specimen sequenced in a study of T-cell memory formation after mild COVID-19. TCRdb re-derived calls from the 5' RACE reads in MiXCR, one entry per CDR3 protein. The repertoire has over 150,000 distinct CDR3 sequences, about 22% of them found once; the top ten carry more than 20%. Sequencing was carried out using PBMCs or a T cell subset sorted from them (not recorded which). The receptors originated from an adult woman who had mild COVID-19 (a few samples of this study predate the infection). Cell type and time point are not known.

This rearrangement joins TRBV15 to TRBJ2-7; maybe TRBD1 (6 bases). The germline CDR1 and CDR2 sequences are LNHNV and YYDKDF (reference sequence). There are 15 residues in the CDR3. V was cut by 5 bases and J by 3 bases, with 17 bases left in between. CDR3 loop: CATSEPGHQSYEQYF. DNA for the CDR3: TGTGCCACCAGCGAACCGGGACACCAAAGCTACGAGCAGTACTTC.

This clonotype was seen many times. The J gene is TRBJ2-5, the V gene TRBV4-1; no firm D call. The length of the CDR3 is 12 residues. V was cut by 0 bases and J by 5 bases, with 4 bases left in between. Germline-derived CDR1 and CDR2 are MGHRA and YSYEKL. The CDR3 nucleotides read TGCGCCAGCAGCCAAGAAGGGGAGACCCAGTACTTC. It specifies CASSQEGETQYF.

The chain links TRBV5-1 to TRBJ2-5; D is undetermined. This CDR3 comprises 13 residues. The V end lost 2 bases, the J end lost 0 bases, and 5 bases lay between the germline ends. CDR1 is SGHRS, CDR2 YFSETQ, per germline. The CDR3 DNA is TGCGCCAGCAGCTTAGACAACCAAGAGACCCAGTACTTC. Its translation is CASSLDNQETQYF.

The chain employs TRBV2 and TRBJ2-3; tentatively, D is TRBD1 or TRBD2 (5 bases each). The CDR3 has 15 residues. Trimming left V 3 bases short and J 1 base short, with 11 bases between. Germline V CDR1 and CDR2: SNHLY, FYNNEI. DNA for the CDR3: TGTGCCAGCAGTGACCGAGGGGACGGCACAGATACGCAGTATTTT. This sequence encodes CASSDRGDGTDTQYF.

The rearrangement uses TRBV10-3 and TRBJ1-1; D uncertain. In germline, CDR1 is ENHRY, CDR2 SYGVKD. V lost 4 bases, J lost 3 bases, and 9 bases lay in between. The length of the CDR3 is 13 residues. CDR3 nucleotide sequence: TGTGCCATCAGTGTCGACCTTCACACTGAAGCTTTCTTT. Its translation: CAISVDLHTEAFF.

The chain has TRBV29-1 and TRBJ2-7, with D possibly being TRBD2 (7 bases). Germline V CDR1 and CDR2: SQVTM, ANQGSEA. V lost 3 bases and J 3 bases, leaving 15 bases between the germline ends. The CDR3 extends over 14 amino acids. CDR3 bases: TGCAGCGTTGATGGCTTAGGGGGGGACTACGAGCAGTACTTC. Translated, it gives CSVDGLGGDYEQYF.

This clonotype was observed a handful of times. The chain couples TRBV4-2 to TRBJ2-1, with 11 bases aligning to TRBD2. Trimming cost V 1 base and J 8 bases; bases outside gene matches: 4. The CDR3 runs to 15 residues. Germline V gene lookup returns CDR1 LGHNA and CDR2 YNFKEQ. In DNA form, the CDR3 reads TGTGCCAGCAGCCAAGCTAGCGGGAGGTGGGATGAGCAGTTCTTC. Amino acid sequence: CASSQASGRWDEQFF.

In this sample, this clonotype turned up a few times. The V and J genes are TRBV27 and TRBJ2-5; no firm D call. Germline assignment: CDR1 MNHEY and CDR2 SMNVEV (reference sequence). CDR3 length: 16 residues. The germline V and J ends were trimmed by 6 bases and 0 bases, with 17 bases remaining between them. The chain's CDR3 is CASSPDPDGYQETQYF. The CDR3, as DNA: TGTGCCAGCAGCCCTGACCCTGACGGGTACCAAGAGACCCAGTACTTC.

The gene calls are TRBV12-3 or TRBV12-4 and TRBJ2-1; D is perhaps TRBD2 (5 bases). The germline V and J ends were trimmed by 3 bases and 0 bases, with 12 bases remaining between them. The CDR3 is 16 amino acids. This chain's CDR3 is CASSFSLALSYNEQFF. The CDR3 DNA is TGTGCCAGCAGTTTTTCGCTAGCCCTCTCCTACAATGAGCAGTTCTTC.

J is TRBJ2-5 and V is TRBV6-5; 13 bases align to TRBD2. Unmatched junction bases numbered 7, after V lost 7 bases and J lost 5 bases. The CDR3 runs to 15 residues. Germline-derived CDR1 and CDR2 are MNHEY and SVGAGI. CDR3 DNA: TGTGCCAGCACATGGACTAGCGGGAGTGTGGAGACCCAGTACTTC. Translating gives CASTWTSGSVETQYF.

This clonotype was seen a handful of times. The chain recombines TRBV7-9 with TRBJ1-4; D gene unclear. Germline-derived CDR1 and CDR2 are SEHNR and FQNEAQ (reference sequence). The CDR3 has 15 amino acids. V was cut by 3 bases and J by 7 bases, with 15 bases left in between. CDR3 sequence: CASSLSGGPGEKLFF. In DNA, the CDR3 is TGTGCCAGCAGCTTGTCTGGAGGGCCAGGTGAAAAACTGTTTTTT.

This sequence joins TRBV12-3 or TRBV12-4 and TRBJ1-2; perhaps TRBD1 as D (6 bases). The CDR3 is 13 amino acids. Deletions cut 7 bases from V and 1 base from J, with 10 bases between. This CDR3 is CASKVDSNYGYTF. CDR3 sequence (DNA): TGTGCCAGCAAGGTGGACAGTAACTATGGCTACACCTTC.

This clonotype was picked up a small number of times. This chain joins TRBV6-6 and TRBJ1-1, with D perhaps matching TRBD1 (5 bases). The germline V and J ends were trimmed by 5 bases and 5 bases, with 12 bases remaining between them. Germline V gives CDR1 MNHNY, CDR2 SVGAGI (reference sequence). The CDR3 spans 13 residues. CDR3 loop: CASSVIWGTEAFF. The CDR3 region has the DNA TGTGCCAGCAGTGTGATATGGGGGACTGAAGCTTTCTTT.

This clonotype was observed a few times. The V call is TRBV6-6, the J call TRBJ2-2; 10 bases are shared with TRBD2. V lost 0 bases and J lost 7; bases outside the gene matches: 8. CDR3 length: 17 residues. Germline CDR1 MNHNY, CDR2 SVGAGI (reference sequence). The CDR3 region is CASSYSPTSGVVGELFF. Written as DNA, the CDR3 is TGTGCCAGCAGTTACTCCCCTACTAGCGGGGTGGTCGGGGAGCTGTTTTTT.

The chain links TRBV6-5 to TRBJ2-5; D is perhaps TRBD2 (7 bases). Looked up from germline, CDR1 is MNHEY and CDR2 is SVGAGI. Trimming pared 9 bases from V and 7 bases from J, leaving 12 bases between. The CDR3 totals 11 residues. The CDR3 loop is CASSAGATQYF. The CDR3 nucleotides read TGTGCCAGTTCGGCGGGGGCGACCCAGTACTTC.

The rearrangement joins TRBV7-9 to TRBJ2-5; D is ambiguous. V lost 1 base and J lost 5, with 11 bases in between. This CDR3 has 14 residues. Germline V gene sequence: CDR1 SEHNR, CDR2 FQNEAQ (reference sequence). CDR3 loop: CASSLGARWETQYF. CDR3 DNA sequence: TGTGCCAGCAGCTTAGGAGCTAGGTGGGAGACCCAGTACTTC.

V gene TRBV12-3 or TRBV12-4 combines with J gene TRBJ2-7, with D possibly TRBD2 on 5 matching bases. With 4 bases removed from V and 5 bases from J, the gap between germline ends came to 12 bases. The CDR3 runs to 13 residues. CDR3 residues: CASSSPLGDEQYF. The CDR3 nucleotides are TGTGCCAGCAGTTCCCCCCTGGGAGACGAGCAGTACTTC.

This clonotype was counted only a few times. V and J are TRBV7-9 and TRBJ2-1; no definite D call. CDR1 is SEHNR, CDR2 FQNEAQ, per germline (reference sequence). The CDR3 extends over 14 amino acids. V dropped 11 bases and J dropped 0 bases, with 14 bases sitting between them. DNA of the CDR3: TGTGCCGAGCTTTGGGCTAGCTCCTACAATGAGCAGTTCTTC. Its translation is CAELWASSYNEQFF.

The chain employs TRBV12-3 or TRBV12-4 and TRBJ1-1; D gene uncertain. V lost 11 bases and J lost 0, with 13 bases in between. This CDR3 is 13 amino acids long. For the CDR3, the DNA is TGTGCCGTCGGAGGGATTATGAACACTGAAGCTTTCTTT. Amino acid sequence: CAVGGIMNTEAFF.

This clonotype was seen a few times. The chain is built from TRBV7-6 and TRBJ1-2, with D uncertain. Germline assignment: CDR1 SGHVS and CDR2 FNYEAQ. There are 15 residues in the CDR3. V lost 5 bases and J lost 2, with 15 bases in between. The CDR3 spells CASSQEAPGNYGYTF. The CDR3 bases are TGTGCCAGCAGCCAAGAGGCTCCGGGAAACTATGGCTACACCTTC.

This clonotype turned up a few times. The CDR3 spells CASSFRQGRPDTQYF. Written as DNA, the CDR3 is TGCGCCAGCAGCTTCCGACAGGGGCGCCCAGATACGCAGTATTTT. V and J are TRBV5-1 and TRBJ2-3; TRBD1 matches 8 bases. Germline V gene lookup returns CDR1 SGHRS and CDR2 YFSETQ. This CDR3 is built from 15 residues. Trimming at V came to 2 bases and at J to 4 bases, leaving 6 bases not matched to a gene. The variable domain in full, with the rest retrieved from reference TRBV5-1 and TRBJ2-3, is KAGVTQTPRYLIKTRGQQVTLSCSPISGHRSVSWYQQTPGQGLQFLFEYFSETQRNKGNFPGRFSGRQFSNSRSEMNVSTLELGDSALYLCASSFRQGRPDTQYFGPGTRLTVL.

This clonotype was detected only a few times. This chain connects TRBV5-4 to TRBJ2-2; maybe TRBD2 (5 bases). This CDR3 spans 17 amino acids. The germline V gene encodes CDR1 SGHNT and CDR2 YYREEE (reference sequence). V was pared by 0 bases and J by 0 bases, with 12 bases between. The CDR3 is CASSLARADSNTGELFF. Here the CDR3 DNA reads TGTGCCAGCAGCTTGGCGCGGGCCGACTCGAACACCGGGGAGCTGTTTTTT.

This clonotype was counted between two and nine times. The chain uses TRBV15 and TRBJ2-3, with 11 nucleotides matching TRBD2. The junction had 5 bases not matched to a gene; V was cut back by 0 bases and J by 0 bases. The CDR3 is 18 residues long. The germline V gene has CDR1 LNHNV and CDR2 YYDKDF (reference sequence). The CDR3 here is CATSREGTSGASTDTQYF. CDR3 DNA: TGTGCCACCAGCAGAGAAGGGACTAGCGGCGCTAGCACAGATACGCAGTATTTT. The variable domain in full, with the rest retrieved from reference TRBV15 and TRBJ2-3, is DAMVIQNPRYQVTQFGKPVTLSCSQTLNHNVMYWYQQKSSQAPKLLFHYYDKDFNNEADTPDNFQSRRPNTSFCFLDIRSPGLGDTAMYLCATSREGTSGASTDTQYFGPGTRLTVL.

The gene calls are TRBV15 and TRBJ2-7, with D possibly being TRBD1 (6 bases). Germline V gene data show CDR1 as LNHNV and CDR2 as YYDKDF (reference sequence). Between the trimmed V and J ends, which lost 4 bases and 2 bases, there was a span of 15 bases. This CDR3 contains 15 residues. The CDR3 DNA reads as TGTGCCACCAGCATACCGGGACGGACAGCCTACGAGCAGTACTTC. Translation gives CATSIPGRTAYEQYF.